Listed below are T cell receptor beta chains from one sample, sequenced in a study of shared T cell receptors in the human thymus. This table comes from immunoSEQ multiplex PCR, and its TCRdb copy is limited to in-frame clones, with some not included. The table lists some 760,000 clones, approximately 83% of them singletons, with around 0.0099% in the top ten. This same sample was also taken into another study, of human thymus T cells.

What was sequenced was thymocytes. The receptors stem from a girl less than two years old with a congenital heart defect. Both conserved end residues are part of each CDR3. The D gene is left open where the match is weak. Size tells how often a clone was seen (once, few, many) or the class of an expanded clone, and some rows leave it out.

clone size | J gene | V gene | D gene | CDR3 protein | CDR3 DNA
- | TRBJ2-7 | TRBV2 | - | CASSWVSGPPYEQYF | TGTGCCAGCAGTTGGGTGTCAGGCCCTCCCTACGAGCAGTACTTC
- | TRBJ2-3 | TRBV28 | TRBD1 | CASSLGTGPTSTDTQYF | TGTGCCAGCAGTTTAGGGACAGGACCTACTAGCACAGATACGCAGTATTTT
- | TRBJ2-2 | TRBV5-1 | - | CASRNRANTGELFF | TGCGCCAGCAGGAACAGGGCGAACACCGGGGAGCTGTTTTTT
few | TRBJ1-1 | TRBV28 | - | CASRGGGATEAFF | TGTGCCAGCAGGGGTGGGGGGGCCACTGAAGCTTTCTTT
- | TRBJ2-7 | TRBV5-4 | - | CASSSQGDEQYF | TGTGCCAGCAGCTCCCAAGGGGACGAGCAGTACTTC
once | TRBJ2-1 | TRBV30 | - | CAWSVLRGTFHKQFF | TGTGCCTGGAGTGTACTTCGCGGAACTTTTCACAAGCAGTTCTTC
- | TRBJ1-6 | TRBV11-2 | TRBD1 | CASSLDSRQGGYNSPLHF | TGTGCCAGCAGCTTAGATTCCCGACAGGGGGGTTATAATTCCCCCCTCCACTTT
- | TRBJ1-2 | TRBV28 | TRBD1 | CASSLRPEGTGLNYGYTF | TGTGCCAGCAGTTTAAGGCCCGAGGGGACAGGCCTCAACTATGGCTACACCTTC
- | TRBJ2-3 | TRBV19 | TRBD2 | CASSISGGSTDTQYF | TGTGCCAGTAGTATCAGCGGGGGGAGCACAGATACGCAGTATTTT
once | TRBJ1-2 | TRBV14 | - | CASSQDERGAGYTF | TGTGCCAGCAGCCAAGATGAGCGGGGCGCTGGCTACACCTTC
- | TRBJ2-4 | TRBV27 | TRBD2 | CASSFSLAGAKNIQYF | TGTGCCAGCAGTTTTTCACTAGCGGGGGCGAAAAACATTCAGTACTTC
- | TRBJ1-5 | TRBV4-1 | TRBD1 | CASSQEWVGQENQPQHF | TGCGCCAGCAGCCAAGAATGGGTAGGACAGGAGAATCAGCCCCAGCATTTT
- | TRBJ1-1 | TRBV20-1 | - | CSAREGFEAFF | TGCAGTGCTAGAGAGGGCTTTGAAGCTTTCTTT
- | TRBJ1-1 | TRBV5-6 | TRBD1 | CASSPRDSTEAFF | TGTGCCAGCAGCCCAAGGGACAGCACTGAAGCTTTCTTT
- | TRBJ1-1 | TRBV19 | TRBD1 | CASSIGTENEAFF | TGTGCCAGTAGTATCGGGACAGAGAATGAAGCTTTCTTT
- | TRBJ1-2 | TRBV14 | TRBD1 | CASSQVGGGGYTF | TGTGCCAGCAGCCAAGTAGGGGGCGGTGGCTACACCTTC
few | TRBJ2-1 | TRBV10-3 | TRBD2 | CAISESRVGWTSGGAHNEQFF | TGTGCCATCAGTGAGTCGAGAGTCGGGTGGACTAGCGGGGGGGCCCACAATGAGCAGTTCTTC
- | TRBJ1-2 | TRBV11-2 | TRBD1 | CASSPHDNPGQGANYGYTF | TGTGCCAGCAGCCCGCACGACAACCCGGGACAGGGCGCTAACTATGGCTACACCTTC
- | TRBJ1-5 | TRBV11-2 | TRBD1 | CASSCRQGAKSNQPQHF | TGTGCCAGCAGCTGTCGACAGGGGGCAAAGAGCAATCAGCCCCAGCATTTT
few | TRBJ2-2 | TRBV4-3 | - | CASSQERYGELFF | TGCGCCAGCAGCCAAGAACGGTACGGGGAGCTGTTTTTT
- | TRBJ1-1 | TRBV5-6 | TRBD1 | CASSRTGNTEAFF | TGTGCCAGCAGCCGGACAGGGAACACTGAAGCTTTCTTT
- | TRBJ1-2 | TRBV5-6 | - | CASSCLRSVLNYGYTF | TGTGCCAGCAGCTGCCTCCGATCGGTTCTAAACTATGGCTACACCTTC
few | TRBJ1-3 | TRBV29-1 | - | CSVVEADSGNTIYF | TGCAGCGTTGTCGAGGCGGACTCTGGAAACACCATATATTTT
- | TRBJ2-1 | TRBV6-5 | - | CASIAAPSTGNEQFF | TGTGCCAGCATTGCGGCACCTTCAACCGGCAATGAGCAGTTCTTC
- | TRBJ1-1 | TRBV5-4 | TRBD1 | CASSSYFQGVSANTEAFF | TGTGCCAGCAGTTCTTATTTCCAGGGGGTTTCCGCGAACACTGAAGCTTTCTTT
- | TRBJ2-7 | TRBV7-4 | TRBD1 | CASSLGRDRGYEQYF | TGTGCCAGCAGCTTAGGCCGGGACAGGGGCTACGAGCAGTACTTC
- | TRBJ1-2 | TRBV6-5 | TRBD1 | CASTPGQGFYGYTF | TGTGCCAGCACCCCGGGACAGGGGTTCTATGGCTACACCTTC
- | TRBJ2-5 | TRBV2 | TRBD1 | CASTKMTGTQETQYF | TGTGCCAGCACTAAGATGACAGGGACCCAAGAGACCCAGTACTTC
few | TRBJ1-2 | TRBV25-1 | - | CASSDRDRIYGYTF | TGTGCCAGCAGTGACCGCGACAGAATCTATGGCTACACCTTC
few | TRBJ1-2 | TRBV6-1 | TRBD1 | CASRTGNDANYGYTF | TGTGCCAGCAGGACAGGGAATGACGCCAACTATGGCTACACCTTC
- | TRBJ1-4 | TRBV7-8 | - | CASSLARQGQIRGLFF | TGTGCCAGCAGCTTAGCACGGCAGGGTCAAATCAGGGGACTGTTTTTT
- | TRBJ2-3 | TRBV19 | TRBD1 | CASSIAGGSTDTQYF | TGTGCCAGTAGTATCGCAGGGGGTAGCACAGATACGCAGTATTTT
- | TRBJ2-2 | TRBV7-8 | - | CASSNNRATGELFF | TGTGCCAGCAGCAATAACAGGGCCACCGGGGAGCTGTTTTTT
- | TRBJ2-7 | TRBV7-2 | - | CASSQMTAPRYEQYF | TGTGCCAGCAGCCAGATGACAGCCCCCCGCTACGAGCAGTACTTC
- | TRBJ1-5 | TRBV9 | - | CASSAQFRDRQPQHF | TGTGCCAGCAGCGCCCAGTTCAGGGATCGTCAGCCCCAGCATTTT
- | TRBJ1-5 | TRBV10-3 | - | CAISESGRSEGDQPQHF | TGTGCCATCAGTGAGTCCGGGCGGAGTGAGGGCGATCAGCCCCAGCATTTT
- | TRBJ1-1 | TRBV7-2 | TRBD1 | CASSIRGVSEAFF | TGTGCCAGCAGCATCAGGGGGGTCTCTGAAGCTTTCTTT
- | TRBJ2-3 | TRBV7-3 | TRBD2 | CASSSAGVSTDTQYF | TGTGCCAGCAGCTCAGCGGGGGTTAGCACAGATACGCAGTATTTT
- | TRBJ1-3 | TRBV10-3 | - | CAIRPRAGGEAGNTIYF | TGTGCCATCAGACCCCGAGCGGGGGGGGAGGCTGGAAACACCATATATTTT
- | TRBJ1-1 | TRBV28 | TRBD1 | CASSSRDSPVEAFF | TGTGCCAGCAGTTCCCGGGACAGCCCAGTTGAAGCTTTCTTT
once | TRBJ2-3 | TRBV6-1 | - | CASSDLNRPRTDTQYF | TGTGCCAGCAGTGATCTCAACAGGCCGCGCACAGATACGCAGTATTTT
- | TRBJ2-7 | TRBV29-1 | - | CSVEDQGLGNEQYF | TGCAGCGTTGAAGATCAGGGGCTGGGGAATGAGCAGTACTTC
- | TRBJ1-1 | TRBV27 | TRBD1 | CASTNRGGDTEAFF | TGTGCCAGCACTAACAGAGGGGGCGACACTGAAGCTTTCTTT
- | TRBJ1-2 | TRBV27 | - | CASSLRGRGYYGYTF | TGTGCCAGCAGTCTGCGCGGCAGGGGCTACTATGGCTACACCTTC
- | TRBJ2-7 | TRBV5-6 | - | CASSLVEAYEQYF | TGTGCCAGCAGCTTGGTGGAGGCCTACGAGCAGTACTTC
- | TRBJ2-3 | TRBV2 | - | CASSEAGEKPSTDTQYF | TGTGCCAGCAGTGAAGCGGGCGAAAAACCTAGCACAGATACGCAGTATTTT
- | TRBJ1-2 | TRBV7-8 | TRBD1 | CASSFRDRGTLDYGYTF | TGTGCCAGCAGCTTCCGGGACAGGGGAACACTGGACTATGGCTACACCTTC
- | TRBJ1-2 | TRBV2 | - | CASSEEERDRNYGYTF | TGTGCCAGCAGTGAGGAGGAACGAGACCGAAACTATGGCTACACCTTC
- | TRBJ2-2 | TRBV6-6 | TRBD2 | CASSRGLAPITGELFF | TGTGCCAGCAGCCGGGGACTAGCGCCTATTACCGGGGAGCTGTTTTTT
- | TRBJ2-1 | TRBV4-1 | TRBD2 | CASSQVRTSEGNEQFF | TGCGCCAGCAGCCAAGTGAGAACTAGCGAGGGCAATGAGCAGTTCTTC
- | TRBJ2-6 | TRBV28 | TRBD1 | CASSPPGTGGSGANVLTF | TGTGCCAGCAGTCCCCCTGGGACAGGCGGCTCTGGGGCCAACGTCCTGACTTTC
- | TRBJ1-5 | TRBV7-2 | - | CASSLGRAAGNQPQHF | TGTGCCAGCAGCTTGGGTCGGGCCGCGGGGAATCAGCCCCAGCATTTT
- | TRBJ2-1 | TRBV5-5 | - | CASSNEDSGESYNEQFF | TGTGCCAGCAGCAATGAAGACTCAGGGGAGTCCTACAATGAGCAGTTCTTC
- | TRBJ1-3 | TRBV6-5 | - | CASSYKGPSSGNTIYF | TGTGCCAGCAGTTACAAGGGGCCGAGCTCTGGAAACACCATATATTTT
- | TRBJ2-3 | TRBV5-1 | TRBD1 | CASANTGTVLTDTQYF | TGCGCCAGCGCCAACACAGGGACAGTTCTCACAGATACGCAGTATTTT